This T cell receptor beta chain comes out of a study of cytomegalovirus exposure and HLA in healthy donors. The length of the CDR3 is 16 residues. V gave up 7 bases and J gave up 2 bases; unmatched junction bases: 9. Germline lookup yields CDR1 LGHNA and CDR2 YNFKEQ. The PCR had 60 Vbeta and 13 Jbeta primers. Profiled with immunoSEQ multiplex PCR; TCRdb holds only in-frame clones, not every one. Here the sample spans about 160,000 clones, around 60% being singletons. Findings of the study overall: Based on reports, TCR beta sequences accurately predicted HLA-A and HLA-B alleles for most subjects. In a later analysis, TCR beta V- and J-gene trimming was associated with a missense DCLRE1C variant. Prior analysis indicated that the majority of TCR beta V segments exhibited productivity approximately 87% or approximately 30% of the time. TCR association rates varied by HLA locus in a later analysis, with DRB1 highest and HLA-C lowest.

Points on this clone: As yet, its antigen is unknown.

The sample was PBMCs. This TCR was sampled from a woman aged 55-69 years in good health and CMV-seropositive. The V call is TRBV4-2, the J call TRBJ2-4; 9 bases agree with TRBD1. The CDR3 DNA reads as TGTGCCAGCACCTTCTACAGGGGGCGGCCCAAAAACATTCAGTACTTC. It is translated as CASTFYRGRPKNIQYF.